This T cell receptor beta chain is from a study of neurological immune-mediated disorders. Germline V gives CDR1 SGHRS, CDR2 YFSETQ. This CDR3 spans 14 amino acids. Trimming shortened V by 4 bases and J by 3 bases, and 14 bases separated the two germline ends. In TCRdb, the 5' RACE reads were re-called with MiXCR into one record per CDR3 protein. The top ten hold 20% to 25% of the sample, which has more than 15,000 distinct CDR3 sequences, more than 3% seen once. The cell input for sorted libraries was 1 million, and those cells were CD4+ or CD8+ T cells. The chain carries TRBV5-1 and TRBJ2-7; D gene unclear. The sample taken for sequencing was CD8+ T cells from blood. The sequence was collected from a woman in her forties in good health. The CDR3 spells CASSSDPANYEQYF. CDR3 nucleotides: TGCGCCAGCAGCAGTGACCCAGCGAACTACGAGCAGTACTTC.